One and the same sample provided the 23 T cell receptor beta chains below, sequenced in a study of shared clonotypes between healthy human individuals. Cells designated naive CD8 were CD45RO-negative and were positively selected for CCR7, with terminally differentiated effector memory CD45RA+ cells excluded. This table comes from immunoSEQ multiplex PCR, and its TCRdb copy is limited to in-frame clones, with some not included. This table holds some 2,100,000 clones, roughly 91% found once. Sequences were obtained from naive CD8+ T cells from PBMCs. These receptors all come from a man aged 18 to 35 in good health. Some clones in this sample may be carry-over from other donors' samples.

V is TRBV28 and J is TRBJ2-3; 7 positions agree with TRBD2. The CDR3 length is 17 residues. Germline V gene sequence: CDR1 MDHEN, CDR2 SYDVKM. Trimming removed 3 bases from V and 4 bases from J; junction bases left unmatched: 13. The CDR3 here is CASSLAGGRAQADTQYF. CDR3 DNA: TGTGCCAGCAGTTTGGCCGGGGGGAGGGCGCAGGCAGATACGCAGTATTTT. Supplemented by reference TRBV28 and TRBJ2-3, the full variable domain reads DVKVTQSSRYLVKRTGEKVFLECVQDMDHENMFWYRQDPGLGLRLIYFSYDVKMKEKGDIPEGYSVSREKKERFSLILESASTNQTSMYLCASSLAGGRAQADTQYFGPGTRLTVL.

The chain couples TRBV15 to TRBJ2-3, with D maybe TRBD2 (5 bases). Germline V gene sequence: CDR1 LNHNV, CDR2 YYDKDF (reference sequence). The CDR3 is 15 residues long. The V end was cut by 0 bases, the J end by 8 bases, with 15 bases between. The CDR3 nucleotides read TGTGCCACCAGCAGAGACTGGGGATTAGAGGGTACGCAGTATTTT. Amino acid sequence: CATSRDWGLEGTQYF.

CDR3: CASRPGTGLPEQYF. The CDR3 DNA is TGTGCCAGCAGGCCCGGGACAGGGTTACCCGAGCAGTACTTC. The chain uses TRBV7-6 and TRBJ2-7; TRBD1 aligns across 9 bases. Losses at the gene ends were 6 bases for V and 6 bases for J; bases not matched to a gene: 9. The germline V gene has CDR1 SGHVS and CDR2 FNYEAQ. CDR3 size: 14 residues. Full variable domain (missing parts from reference TRBV7-6 and TRBJ2-7): GAGVSQSPRYKVTKRGQDVALRCDPISGHVSLYWYRQALGQGPEFLTYFNYEAQQDKSGLPNDRFSAERPEGSISTLTIQRTEQRDSAMYRCASRPGTGLPEQYFGPGTRLTVT.

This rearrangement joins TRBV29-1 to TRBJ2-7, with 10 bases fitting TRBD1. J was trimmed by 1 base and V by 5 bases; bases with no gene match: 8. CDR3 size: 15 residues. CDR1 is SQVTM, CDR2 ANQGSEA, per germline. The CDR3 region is CSVTPGQGFSYEQYF. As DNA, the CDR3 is TGCAGCGTTACTCCGGGACAGGGGTTTTCCTACGAGCAGTACTTC.

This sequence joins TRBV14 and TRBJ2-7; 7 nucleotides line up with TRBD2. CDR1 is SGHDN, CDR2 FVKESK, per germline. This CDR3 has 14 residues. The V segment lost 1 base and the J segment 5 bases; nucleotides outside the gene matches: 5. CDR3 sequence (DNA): TGTGCCAGCAGCCAAGGTTCTAGCGGAAACGAGCAGTACTTC. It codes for CASSQGSSGNEQYF.

The CDR3 loop reads CASSQGLSNEQFF. CDR3 DNA sequence: TGTGCCAGCAGCCAGGGGCTCAGCAATGAGCAGTTCTTC. This chain uses TRBV7-9 with TRBJ2-1; perhaps TRBD1 as D (6 bases). The CDR3 loop spans 13 amino acids. The V end lost 5 bases, the J end lost 6 bases, and 11 bases lay between the germline ends. The germline gives CDR1 SEHNR, CDR2 FQNEAQ (reference sequence).

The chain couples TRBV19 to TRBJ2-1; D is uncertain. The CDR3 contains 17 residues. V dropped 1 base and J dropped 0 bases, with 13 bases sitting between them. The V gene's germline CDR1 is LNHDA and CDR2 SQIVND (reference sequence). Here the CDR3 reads CASSIAGGSSSYNEQFF. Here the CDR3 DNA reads TGTGCCAGTAGTATAGCAGGCGGATCCAGCTCCTACAATGAGCAGTTCTTC.

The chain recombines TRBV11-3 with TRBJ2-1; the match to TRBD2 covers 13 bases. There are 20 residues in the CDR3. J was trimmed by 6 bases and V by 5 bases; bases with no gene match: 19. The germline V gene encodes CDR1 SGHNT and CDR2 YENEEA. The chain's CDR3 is CASSPTPGLAGRTRGNEQFF. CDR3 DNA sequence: TGTGCCAGCAGCCCGACCCCGGGACTAGCGGGGCGCACAAGGGGCAATGAGCAGTTCTTC.

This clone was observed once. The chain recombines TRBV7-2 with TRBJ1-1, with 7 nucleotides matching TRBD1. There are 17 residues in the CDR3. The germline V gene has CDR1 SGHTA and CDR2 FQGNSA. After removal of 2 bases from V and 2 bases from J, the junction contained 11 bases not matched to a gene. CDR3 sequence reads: CASSLRTGPLINTEAFF. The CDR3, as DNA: TGTGCCAGCAGCTTACGGACAGGTCCATTGATTAACACTGAAGCTTTCTTT. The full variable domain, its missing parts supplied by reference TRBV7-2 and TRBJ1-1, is GAGVSQSPSNKVTEKGKDVELRCDPISGHTALYWYRQSLGQGLEFLIYFQGNSAPDKSGLPSDRFSAERTGGSVSTLTIQRTQQEDSAVYLCASSLRTGPLINTEAFFGQGTRLTVV.

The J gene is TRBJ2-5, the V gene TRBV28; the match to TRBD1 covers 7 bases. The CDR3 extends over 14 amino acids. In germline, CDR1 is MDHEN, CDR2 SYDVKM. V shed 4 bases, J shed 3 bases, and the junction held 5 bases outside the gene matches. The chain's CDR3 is CASSSRTGKETQYF. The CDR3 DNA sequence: TGTGCCAGCAGTTCACGGACAGGAAAAGAGACCCAGTACTTC. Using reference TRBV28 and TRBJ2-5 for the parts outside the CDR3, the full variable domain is DVKVTQSSRYLVKRTGEKVFLECVQDMDHENMFWYRQDPGLGLRLIYFSYDVKMKEKGDIPEGYSVSREKKERFSLILESASTNQTSMYLCASSSRTGKETQYFGPGTRLLVL.

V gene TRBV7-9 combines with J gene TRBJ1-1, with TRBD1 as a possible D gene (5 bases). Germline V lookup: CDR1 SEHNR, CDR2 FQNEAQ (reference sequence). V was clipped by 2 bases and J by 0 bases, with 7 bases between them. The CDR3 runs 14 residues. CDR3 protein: CASSLYRLNTEAFF. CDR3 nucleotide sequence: TGTGCCAGCAGCTTATACAGGTTGAACACTGAAGCTTTCTTT.

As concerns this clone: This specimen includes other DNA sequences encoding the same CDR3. In nucleotides, the CDR3 is TGTGCCAGCAGCCCTAGACAGGGTTCTTACGAGCAGTACTTC. Protein: CASSPRQGSYEQYF. This sequence joins TRBV7-2 and TRBJ2-7, with 7 positions matching TRBD1. Germline V gene data show CDR1 as SGHTA and CDR2 as FQGNSA. V lost 5 bases and J lost 4; bases outside the gene matches: 8. The CDR3 loop spans 14 amino acids.

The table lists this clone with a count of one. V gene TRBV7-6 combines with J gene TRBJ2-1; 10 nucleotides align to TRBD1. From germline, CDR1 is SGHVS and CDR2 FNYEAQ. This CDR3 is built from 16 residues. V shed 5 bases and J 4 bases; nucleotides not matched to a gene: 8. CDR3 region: CASSHRTGGPYNEQFF. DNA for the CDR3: TGTGCCAGCAGCCATCGGACAGGGGGGCCTTACAATGAGCAGTTCTTC.

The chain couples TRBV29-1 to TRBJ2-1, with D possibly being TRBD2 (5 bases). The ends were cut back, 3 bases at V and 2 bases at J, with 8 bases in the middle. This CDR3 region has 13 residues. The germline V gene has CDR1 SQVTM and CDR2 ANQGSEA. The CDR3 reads CSVDHGTYNEQFF. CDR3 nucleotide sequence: TGCAGCGTTGATCACGGGACCTACAATGAGCAGTTCTTC.

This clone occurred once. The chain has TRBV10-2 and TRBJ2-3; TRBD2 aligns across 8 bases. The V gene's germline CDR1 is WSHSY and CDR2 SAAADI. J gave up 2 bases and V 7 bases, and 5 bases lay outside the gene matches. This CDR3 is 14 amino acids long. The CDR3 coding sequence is TGCGCCAGCATGATAGCGGGATCCACAGATACGCAGTATTTT. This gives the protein CASMIAGSTDTQYF.

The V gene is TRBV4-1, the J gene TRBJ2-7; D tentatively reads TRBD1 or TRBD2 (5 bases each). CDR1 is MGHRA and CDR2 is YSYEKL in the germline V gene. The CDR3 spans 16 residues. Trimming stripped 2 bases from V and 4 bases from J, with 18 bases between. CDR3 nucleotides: TGCGCCAGCAGCCAAAGGGTTCGGGGCTCCAATTACGAGCAGTACTTC. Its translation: CASSQRVRGSNYEQYF.

The CDR3 spells CASSTYRLAGDELAYNEQFF. The CDR3 bases are TGTGCCAGTAGTACCTACAGACTAGCGGGGGACGAGCTGGCCTACAATGAGCAGTTCTTC. The chain joins TRBV19 to TRBJ2-1, with TRBD2 matching over 12 bases. The CDR3 totals 20 residues. Looked up from germline, CDR1 is LNHDA and CDR2 is SQIVND (reference sequence). V trimming: 4 bases; J trimming: 2 bases; junction bases outside the gene matches: 15.

CDR3 protein: CASSPRRAEETQYF. The CDR3 DNA follows: TGTGCCAGTAGTCCTCGTCGGGCCGAAGAGACCCAGTACTTC. The chain combines TRBV19 with TRBJ2-5; D remains unclear. The CDR3 is 14 amino acids. V was pared by 5 bases and J by 3 bases, with 13 bases between. Germline assignment: CDR1 LNHDA and CDR2 SQIVND (reference sequence).

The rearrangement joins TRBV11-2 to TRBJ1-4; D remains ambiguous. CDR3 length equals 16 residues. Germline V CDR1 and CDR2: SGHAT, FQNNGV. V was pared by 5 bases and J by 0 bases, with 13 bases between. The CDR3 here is CASSPRTAATNEKLFF. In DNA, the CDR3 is TGTGCCAGCAGCCCGCGGACGGCTGCAACTAATGAAAAACTGTTTTTT.

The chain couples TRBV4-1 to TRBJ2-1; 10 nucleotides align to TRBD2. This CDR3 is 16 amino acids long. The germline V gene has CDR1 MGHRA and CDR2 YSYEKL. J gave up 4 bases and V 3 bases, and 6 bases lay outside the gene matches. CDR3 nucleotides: TGCGCCAGCAGCCAGGTGGGACTAGCGAGTTACAATGAGCAGTTCTTC. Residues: CASSQVGLASYNEQFF.

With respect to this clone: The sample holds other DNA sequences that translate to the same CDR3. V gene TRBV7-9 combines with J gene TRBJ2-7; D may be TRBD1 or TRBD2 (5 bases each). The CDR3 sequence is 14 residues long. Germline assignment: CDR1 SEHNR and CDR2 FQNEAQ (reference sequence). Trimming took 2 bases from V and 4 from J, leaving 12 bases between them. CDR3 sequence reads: CASSLSGRGYEQYF. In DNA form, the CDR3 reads TGTGCCAGCAGCTTATCGGGGCGAGGATACGAGCAGTACTTC.

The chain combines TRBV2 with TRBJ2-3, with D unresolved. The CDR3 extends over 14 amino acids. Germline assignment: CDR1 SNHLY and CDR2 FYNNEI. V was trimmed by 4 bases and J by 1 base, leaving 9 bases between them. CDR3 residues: CASSVEQRTDTQYF. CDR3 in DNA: TGTGCCAGCAGTGTGGAGCAACGCACAGATACGCAGTATTTT.

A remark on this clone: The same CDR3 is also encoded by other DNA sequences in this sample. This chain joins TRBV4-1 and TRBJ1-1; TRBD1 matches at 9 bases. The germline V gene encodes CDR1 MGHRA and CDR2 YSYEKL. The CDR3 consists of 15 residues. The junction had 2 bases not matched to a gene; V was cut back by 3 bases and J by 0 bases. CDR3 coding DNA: TGCGCCAGCAGCCACGGACAGGGGCTGAACACTGAAGCTTTCTTT. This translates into CASSHGQGLNTEAFF.